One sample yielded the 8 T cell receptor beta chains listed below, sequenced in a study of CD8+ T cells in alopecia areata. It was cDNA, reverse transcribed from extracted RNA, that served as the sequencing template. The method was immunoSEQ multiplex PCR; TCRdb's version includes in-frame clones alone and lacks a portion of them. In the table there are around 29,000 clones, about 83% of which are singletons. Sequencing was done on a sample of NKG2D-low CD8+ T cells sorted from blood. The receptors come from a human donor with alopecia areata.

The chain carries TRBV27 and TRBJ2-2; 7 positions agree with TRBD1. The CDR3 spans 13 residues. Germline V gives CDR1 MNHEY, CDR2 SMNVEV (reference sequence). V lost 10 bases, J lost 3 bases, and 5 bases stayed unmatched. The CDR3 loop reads CANRDSHTGELFF. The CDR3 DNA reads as TGTGCCAACCGGGACAGTCACACCGGGGAGCTGTTTTTT.

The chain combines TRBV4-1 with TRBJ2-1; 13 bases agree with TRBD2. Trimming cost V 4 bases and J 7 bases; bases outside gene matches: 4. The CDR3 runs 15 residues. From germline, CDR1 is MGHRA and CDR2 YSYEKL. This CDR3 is CASSRTSGGANEQFF. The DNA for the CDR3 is TGCGCCAGCAGCCGTACTAGCGGGGGGGCTAATGAGCAGTTCTTC.

CDR3 in DNA: TGCGCCAGCAGCCAAGATGTCAGGGCTGCGAAGACCCAGTACTTC. This gives the protein CASSQDVRAAKTQYF. The chain links TRBV4-3 to TRBJ2-5, with TRBD1 as a possible D gene (5 bases). Deletions cut 0 bases from V and 6 bases from J, with 14 bases between. CDR1 and CDR2 (germline): LGHNA, YSLEER. The CDR3 length is 15 residues.

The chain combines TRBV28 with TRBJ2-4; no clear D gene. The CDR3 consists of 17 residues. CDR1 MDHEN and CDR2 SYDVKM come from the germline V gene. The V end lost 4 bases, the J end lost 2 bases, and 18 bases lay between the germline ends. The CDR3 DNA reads TGTGCCAGCAGTTCGCCTCCCTCCCTGGGTTCCAAAAACATTCAGTACTTC. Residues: CASSSPPSLGSKNIQYF.

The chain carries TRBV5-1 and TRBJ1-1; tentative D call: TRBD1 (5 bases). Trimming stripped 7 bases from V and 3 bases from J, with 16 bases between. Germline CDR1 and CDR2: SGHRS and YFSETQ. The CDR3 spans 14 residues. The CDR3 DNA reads TGCGCCAGCGGCTGGCAGGGAGGGCACACTGAAGCTTTCTTT. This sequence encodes CASGWQGGHTEAFF.

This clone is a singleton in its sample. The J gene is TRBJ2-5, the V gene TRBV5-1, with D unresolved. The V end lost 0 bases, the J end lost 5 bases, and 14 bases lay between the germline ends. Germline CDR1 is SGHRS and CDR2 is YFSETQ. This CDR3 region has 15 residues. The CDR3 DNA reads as TGCGCCAGCAGCTTGGTCGGGTCCGCCGTGGAGACCCAGTACTTC. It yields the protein CASSLVGSAVETQYF. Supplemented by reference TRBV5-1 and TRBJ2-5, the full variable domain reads KAGVTQTPRYLIKTRGQQVTLSCSPISGHRSVSWYQQTPGQGLQFLFEYFSETQRNKGNFPGRFSGRQFSNSRSEMNVSTLELGDSALYLCASSLVGSAVETQYFGPGTRLLVL.

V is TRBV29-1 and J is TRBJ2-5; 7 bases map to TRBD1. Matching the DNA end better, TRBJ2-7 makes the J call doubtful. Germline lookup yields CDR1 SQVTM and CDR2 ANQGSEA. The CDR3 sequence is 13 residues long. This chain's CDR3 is CSVETGSWDEQYF. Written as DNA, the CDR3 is TGCAGCGTTGAGACAGGGAGTTGGGACGAGCAGTACTTC.

The CDR3 loop reads CSVEGRGHGVAYGYTF. DNA of the CDR3: TGCAGCGTTGAAGGCAGGGGGCACGGTGTGGCCTATGGCTACACCTTC. The chain uses TRBV29-1 and TRBJ1-2; 8 bases map to TRBD1. V shed 1 base, J shed 4 bases, and the junction held 11 bases outside the gene matches. This CDR3 is built from 16 residues. Germline assignment: CDR1 SQVTM and CDR2 ANQGSEA.